These 31 T cell receptor beta chains came from one sample sequenced in a study of neurological immune-mediated disorders. TCRdb called the 5' RACE reads again in MiXCR, with one record for every CDR3 protein. The sample records about 27,000 distinct CDR3 sequences, about 3.5% being singletons. Sequenced sample: PBMCs. The receptors were sampled from a woman aged 30 to 39 with multiple sclerosis.

This clonotype was detected only a few times. The germline gene is not matched at one end of the junction; a read error may be the cause. The genes are TRBV20-1 and TRBJ1-6; the match to TRBD1 covers 7 bases. In germline, CDR1 is DFQATT, CDR2 SNEGSKA (reference sequence). The CDR3 spans 15 residues. This CDR3 reads CSALLLGTEYSPLNF. The CDR3 DNA sequence: TGCAGTGCTCTACTTCTCGGGACAGAGTATTCACCCCTCAACTTT.

There are many counts of this clonotype. The chain joins TRBV7-6 to TRBJ2-2, with D possibly matching TRBD2 (6 bases). Germline CDR1 and CDR2: SGHVS and FNYEAQ. This CDR3 has 14 residues. The V gene lost 3 bases and the J gene lost 3 bases, with 8 bases spanning the gap. CDR3 in amino acids: CASSLGLHTGELFF. For the CDR3, the DNA is TGTGCCAGCAGCTTGGGACTCCACACCGGGGAGCTGTTTTTT.

The sample holds many counts of this clonotype. CDR3: CASSVSTGTSGANVLTF. The CDR3 coding sequence is TGTGCCAGCAGCGTCTCAACAGGGACCTCTGGGGCCAACGTCCTGACTTTC. V is TRBV9 and J is TRBJ2-6, with D possibly being TRBD1 (6 bases). The CDR3 has 17 residues. In germline, CDR1 is SGDLS, CDR2 YYNGEE. V shed 2 bases and J shed 0 bases, with 12 bases lying between them.

This clonotype showed up just a few times. The chain links TRBV11-3 to TRBJ2-1; tentatively, D is TRBD2 (5 bases). The V end was cut by 1 base, the J end by 2 bases, with 18 bases between. The germline V gene encodes CDR1 SGHNT and CDR2 YENEEA. The CDR3 sequence is 18 residues long. The chain's CDR3 is CASSLGPRRRTAYNEQFF. CDR3 sequence (DNA): TGTGCCAGCAGCTTAGGCCCAAGGCGGAGGACCGCCTACAATGAGCAGTTCTTC.

On this clonotype itself: This may arise from a read error, as a much more abundant clone is one base away. V and J are TRBV18 and TRBJ2-7, with no clear D. The CDR3 covers 13 residues. The germline V and J ends were trimmed by 5 bases and 7 bases, with 15 bases remaining between them. Germline CDR1 KGHSH, CDR2 LQKENI. The CDR3, as DNA: TGTGCCAGCTCATGGGAAAGCCTTGGGGAGCAGTACTTC. As protein: CASSWESLGEQYF.

In its sample, this clonotype was seen many times. The chain links TRBV18 to TRBJ2-2, with D perhaps TRBD2 (5 bases). The length of the CDR3 is 17 residues. CDR1 and CDR2 from the germline V gene are KGHSH and LQKENI. V was trimmed by 1 base and J by 5 bases, leaving 17 bases between them. The CDR3: CASSPLWTYFFTGELFF. The DNA of the CDR3 is TGTGCCAGCTCACCACTTTGGACTTACTTCTTTACCGGGGAGCTGTTTTTT.

This clonotype was found many times. One end of the junction fails to match germline, which may point to a read error. This rearrangement joins TRBV29-1 to TRBJ1-5; D unresolved. The CDR3 loop spans 13 amino acids. CDR1 and CDR2 (germline): SQVTM, ANQGSEA. CDR3 sequence (DNA): TGCAGCGTCGTGACGGCTTCCGGTCAGCCCCAGAATTTT. It codes for CSVVTASGQPQNF.

This clonotype appeared many times. This chain links TRBV10-3 with TRBJ2-2, with D uncertain. The CDR3 runs 16 residues. The V gene's germline CDR1 is ENHRY and CDR2 SYGVKD. V lost 2 bases, J lost 6 bases, and 16 bases lay in between. The CDR3 DNA is TGTGCCATCAGTGAGCCGTCAAGAAGGGCCCCCGGGGAGCTGTTTTTT. This sequence encodes CAISEPSRRAPGELFF.

This clonotype was observed many times. The CDR3 sequence is CSVPTVRQDYEQYF. CDR3 sequence (DNA): TGCAGTGTACCGACTGTGCGACAAGACTACGAGCAGTACTTC. The chain has TRBV20-1 and TRBJ2-7; D ambiguous. Germline-derived CDR1 and CDR2 are DFQATT and SNEGSKA (reference sequence). The V end was cut by 7 bases, the J end by 3 bases, with 19 bases between. The CDR3 loop spans 14 amino acids.

This clonotype has a count of ten or more. This chain joins TRBV20-1 and TRBJ2-7; D is perhaps TRBD2 (7 bases). CDR3 size: 14 residues. In germline, CDR1 is DFQATT, CDR2 SNEGSKA (reference sequence). Trimming took off 3 bases at V and 0 bases at J, with 12 bases between the two ends. The CDR3 DNA sequence: TGCAGTGCTAGGAAGGCGGGGGCCTCCTACGAGCAGTACTTC. It is translated as CSARKAGASYEQYF.

This clonotype was counted at least ten times. V usage is TRBV5-1 and J usage is TRBJ2-3; D is unresolved. V was cut by 5 bases and J by 2 bases, with 9 bases left in between. The CDR3 is made up of 13 amino acids. Germline CDR1 is SGHRS and CDR2 is YFSETQ. The CDR3 DNA reads TGCGCCAGCAGGGACGGGCACACAGATACGCAGTATTTT. Amino acids: CASRDGHTDTQYF. The whole variable domain, filled in from reference TRBV5-1 and TRBJ2-3, reads KAGVTQTPRYLIKTRGQQVTLSCSPISGHRSVSWYQQTPGQGLQFLFEYFSETQRNKGNFPGRFSGRQFSNSRSEMNVSTLELGDSALYLCASRDGHTDTQYFGPGTRLTVL.

This clonotype was recorded many times. This chain uses TRBV5-6 with TRBJ1-1; D is possibly TRBD1 (5 bases). The length of the CDR3 is 17 residues. Germline CDR1 is SGHDT and CDR2 is YYEEEE. Trimming shortened V by 0 bases and J by 4 bases, and 19 bases separated the two germline ends. The CDR3 spells CASSLGVNGGLGTEAFF. The CDR3, as DNA: TGTGCCAGCAGCTTGGGGGTTAACGGGGGTCTTGGCACTGAAGCTTTCTTT.

At least ten counts were recorded for this clonotype. The chain has TRBV18 and TRBJ1-4, with D possibly TRBD1 on 5 matching bases. The CDR3 has 13 residues. In germline, CDR1 is KGHSH, CDR2 LQKENI. V dropped 8 bases and J dropped 6 bases, with 13 bases sitting between them. The CDR3: CASLRGFDEKLFF. DNA of the CDR3: TGTGCCAGCCTCCGGGGGTTCGATGAAAAACTGTTTTTT. The full variable domain, its missing parts supplied by reference TRBV18 and TRBJ1-4, is NAGVMQNPRHLVRRRGQEARLRCSPMKGHSHVYWYRQLPEEGLKFMVYLQKENIIDESGMPKERFSAEFPKEGPSILRIQQVVRGDSAAYFCASLRGFDEKLFFGSGTQLSVL.

This clonotype was observed at least ten times. The chain links TRBV5-1 to TRBJ1-2; D is ambiguous. Trimming removed 0 bases at V and 4 bases at J, with 7 bases between. The CDR3 loop spans 13 amino acids. Germline V gives CDR1 SGHRS, CDR2 YFSETQ. The CDR3 spells CASSLEAVYGYTF. The CDR3 DNA follows: TGCGCCAGCAGCTTGGAGGCAGTCTATGGCTACACCTTC. Complete variable domain (other parts from reference TRBV5-1 and TRBJ1-2): KAGVTQTPRYLIKTRGQQVTLSCSPISGHRSVSWYQQTPGQGLQFLFEYFSETQRNKGNFPGRFSGRQFSNSRSEMNVSTLELGDSALYLCASSLEAVYGYTFGSGTRLTVV.

This clonotype occurred many times. The chain has TRBV5-1 and TRBJ2-2; D uncertain. This CDR3 region has 14 residues. CDR1 SGHRS and CDR2 YFSETQ come from the germline V gene. Trimming took 0 bases from V and 0 from J, leaving 3 bases between them. CDR3 sequence reads: CASSLDANTGELFF. CDR3 sequence (DNA): TGCGCCAGCAGCTTGGATGCGAACACCGGGGAGCTGTTTTTT.

This clonotype was counted ten times or more. This chain joins TRBV5-1 and TRBJ2-7; 10 bases match TRBD2. Trimming took 3 bases from V and 6 from J; bases not matched to a gene: 15. The CDR3 extends over 17 amino acids. CDR1 is SGHRS, CDR2 YFSETQ, per germline. DNA for the CDR3: TGCGCCAGCAGCTATTGGGAGGTAGCGGGGGGCCCTGGCGAGCAGTACTTC. It codes for CASSYWEVAGGPGEQYF. The entire variable domain, with the rest obtained from reference TRBV5-1 and TRBJ2-7, is as follows: KAGVTQTPRYLIKTRGQQVTLSCSPISGHRSVSWYQQTPGQGLQFLFEYFSETQRNKGNFPGRFSGRQFSNSRSEMNVSTLELGDSALYLCASSYWEVAGGPGEQYFGPGTRLTVT.

This clonotype was counted at least ten times. A single base separates this from a much larger clone, so it may be a read error. The CDR3 region is CAITGDTLYEQYF. CDR3 DNA sequence: TGTGCCATCACGGGGGATACCCTATACGAGCAGTACTTC. The chain links TRBV10-3 to TRBJ2-7, with D possibly matching TRBD2 (6 bases). CDR1 and CDR2 (germline): ENHRY, SYGVKD. V shed 7 bases and J shed 4 bases, with 14 bases lying between them. This CDR3 contains 13 residues.

There are many counts of this clonotype. This rearrangement joins TRBV5-1 to TRBJ2-3; D unresolved. Germline values: CDR1 SGHRS, CDR2 YFSETQ. The CDR3 extends over 15 amino acids. V lost 0 bases to trimming and J lost 4 bases, with 12 bases between them. CDR3 DNA: TGCGCCAGCAGCTTGGCCGCGGATTTCTCAGATACGCAGTATTTT. Protein sequence: CASSLAADFSDTQYF.

This clonotype was counted ten times or more. This rearrangement joins TRBV12-3 or TRBV12-4 to TRBJ1-1; D is perhaps TRBD1 (5 bases). The CDR3 loop spans 14 amino acids. V was clipped by 3 bases and J by 0 bases, with 8 bases between them. The CDR3 sequence: CASSFGALNTEAFF. The DNA for the CDR3 is TGTGCCAGCAGTTTCGGGGCCCTGAACACTGAAGCTTTCTTT.

Points on this clonotype: This is likely a read error, given that the CDR3 carries no conserved phenylalanine or tryptophan at its end. V gene TRBV27 combines with J gene TRBJ1-5, with D tentatively TRBD1 (6 bases). Germline V lookup: CDR1 MNHEY, CDR2 SMNVEV (reference sequence). The CDR3 loop spans 13 amino acids. Trimming cost V 5 bases and J 4 bases, with 9 bases left between them. The CDR3 DNA is TGTGCCAGCAGTCCTACAGGGAATCAGCCCCAGCATAAT. Translated, it gives CASSPTGNQPQHN.

This clonotype was observed many times. This chain connects TRBV7-2 to TRBJ2-3, with TRBD2 identical over 9 bases. CDR3 size: 14 residues. Germline V CDR1 and CDR2: SGHTA, FQGNSA. The V gene end was trimmed by 5 bases and the J gene end by 6 bases; junction bases not matched to a gene: 6. CDR3 nucleotides: TGTGCCAGCAGCCCGGGACTAGCCGTTGATACGCAGTATTTT. Its translation: CASSPGLAVDTQYF.

This clonotype was picked up many times. The rearrangement links TRBV5-1 to TRBJ2-5; 11 bases line up with TRBD2. CDR1 and CDR2 (germline): SGHRS, YFSETQ. The CDR3 contains 14 residues. The junction had 3 bases not matched to a gene; V was cut back by 4 bases and J by 4 bases. The DNA of the CDR3 is TGCGCCAGCAGCCGCGGGACTAGCGGAGAGACCCAGTACTTC. Translating gives CASSRGTSGETQYF.

This clonotype was observed at least ten times. V gene TRBV18 combines with J gene TRBJ2-1, with 7 bases lining up with TRBD1. The CDR3 has 16 amino acids. J was trimmed by 2 bases and V by 2 bases; bases with no gene match: 6. Germline V CDR1 and CDR2: KGHSH, LQKENI. DNA for the CDR3: TGTGCCAGCTCACCAGGGGACAGCCCCACCTACAATGAGCAGTTCTTC. Protein: CASSPGDSPTYNEQFF.

The sample holds many counts of this clonotype. The gene calls are TRBV20-1 and TRBJ1-5; perhaps TRBD1 as D (5 bases). Germline assignment: CDR1 DFQATT and CDR2 SNEGSKA (reference sequence). The V and J ends lost 0 bases and 6 bases respectively, with 9 bases between them. CDR3 length: 13 amino acids. CDR3 in DNA: TGCAGTGCTAGAGATCCCAGGGCTCAGCCCCAGCATTTT. Translated: CSARDPRAQPQHF.

In this sample, this clonotype turned up many times. The rearrangement links TRBV18 to TRBJ2-5, with D possibly being TRBD1 or TRBD2 (6 bases each). Germline V gene sequence: CDR1 KGHSH, CDR2 LQKENI. The CDR3 totals 13 residues. Trimming cost V 3 bases and J 4 bases, with 9 bases left between them. The CDR3 here is CASSPGGGETQYF. The CDR3 DNA sequence: TGTGCCAGCTCACCCGGAGGGGGAGAGACCCAGTACTTC.

At least ten counts were recorded for this clonotype. V gene TRBV6-5 combines with J gene TRBJ2-5; TRBD2 matches 8 bases. Losses at the gene ends were 2 bases for V and 5 bases for J; bases not matched to a gene: 4. The V gene's germline CDR1 is MNHEY and CDR2 SVGAGI. The CDR3 runs to 14 residues. CDR3 region: CASSYVGLAETQYF. DNA of the CDR3: TGTGCCAGCAGTTACGTAGGACTAGCCGAGACCCAGTACTTC.

This clonotype was recorded many times. This rearrangement joins TRBV6-2 or TRBV6-3 to TRBJ2-1; possible D gene TRBD2, 6 bases. The CDR3 loop spans 13 amino acids. Germline V lookup: CDR1 MNHEY, CDR2 SVGEGT. V lost 8 bases, J lost 8 bases, and 16 bases lay in between. CDR3 nucleotide sequence: TGTGCCAGCGGAGGGTACAGGTTTGATGAGCAGTTCTTC. Amino acid sequence: CASGGYRFDEQFF.

Comments on this clonotype: A read error is possible here, since a much larger clone lies one base away. The conserved final phenylalanine or tryptophan is absent from the CDR3, which likely points to a read error. This chain uses TRBV5-1 with TRBJ2-4; D gene uncertain. Trimming took off 9 bases at V and 1 base at J, with 14 bases between the two ends. Germline values: CDR1 SGHRS, CDR2 YFSETQ. CDR3 length: 14 residues. In DNA form, the CDR3 reads TGCGCCACCGGCTCAAAAGAGGCCAAAAACATTCAGTACTGC. It yields the protein CATGSKEAKNIQYC.

This clonotype appeared many times. CDR3 residues: CASSISSSSYNEQFF. Written as DNA, the CDR3 is TGTGCCAGCAGCATCTCTAGTTCTTCCTACAATGAGCAGTTCTTC. This sequence joins TRBV7-2 and TRBJ2-1; D gene uncertain. The CDR3 length is 15 residues. Germline V gene lookup returns CDR1 SGHTA and CDR2 FQGNSA. The V gene lost 5 bases and the J gene lost 1 base, with 12 bases spanning the gap.

This clonotype was observed many times. The chain is built from TRBV7-2 and TRBJ2-1; 8 bases match TRBD1. Germline V CDR1 and CDR2: SGHTA, FQGNSA. The CDR3 has 15 residues. V trimming: 5 bases; J trimming: 3 bases; junction bases outside the gene matches: 6. CDR3 nucleotide sequence: TGTGCCAGCAGCCGACAGGGGACATACTACAATGAGCAGTTCTTC. This codes for CASSRQGTYYNEQFF.

This clonotype has at least ten counts. One junction end disagrees with the germline gene, perhaps due to a read error. The rearrangement uses TRBV20-1 and TRBJ1-5, with a possible D match to TRBD1 (6 bases). The germline V gene encodes CDR1 DFQATT and CDR2 SNEGSKA (reference sequence). This CDR3 comprises 15 residues. The CDR3 DNA follows: TGCAGTGCTAGATGGGCAGGGGTGGGCAATCAGCCCCAGAATTTT. Protein product: CSARWAGVGNQPQNF.